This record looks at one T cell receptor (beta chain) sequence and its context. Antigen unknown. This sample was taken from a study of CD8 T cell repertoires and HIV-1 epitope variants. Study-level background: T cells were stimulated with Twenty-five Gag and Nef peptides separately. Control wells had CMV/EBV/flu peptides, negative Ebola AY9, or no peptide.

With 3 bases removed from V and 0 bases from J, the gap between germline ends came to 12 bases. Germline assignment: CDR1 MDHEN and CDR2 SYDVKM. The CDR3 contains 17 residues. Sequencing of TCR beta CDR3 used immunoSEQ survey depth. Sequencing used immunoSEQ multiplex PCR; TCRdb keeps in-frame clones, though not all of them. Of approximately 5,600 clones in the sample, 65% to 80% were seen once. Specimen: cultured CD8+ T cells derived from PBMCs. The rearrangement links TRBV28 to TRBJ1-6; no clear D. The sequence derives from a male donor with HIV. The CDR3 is CASSFDPESSYNSPLHF. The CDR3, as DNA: TGTGCCAGCAGTTTCGACCCTGAGAGCTCCTATAATTCACCCCTCCACTTT.